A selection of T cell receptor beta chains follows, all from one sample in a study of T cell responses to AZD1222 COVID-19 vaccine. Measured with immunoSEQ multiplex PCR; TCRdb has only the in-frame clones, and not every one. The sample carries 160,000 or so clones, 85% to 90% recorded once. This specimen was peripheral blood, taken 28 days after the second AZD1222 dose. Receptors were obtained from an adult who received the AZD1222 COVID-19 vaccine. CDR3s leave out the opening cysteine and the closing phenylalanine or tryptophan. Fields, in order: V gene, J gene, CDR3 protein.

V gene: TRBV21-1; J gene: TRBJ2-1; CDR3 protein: ASSIRGDFSYNEQF
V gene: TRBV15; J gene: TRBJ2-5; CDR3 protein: ATSRGQETQY
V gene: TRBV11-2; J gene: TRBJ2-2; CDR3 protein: ASSLGGGRTGELF
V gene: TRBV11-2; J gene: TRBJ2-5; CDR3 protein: ASSSDVLAGSRETQY
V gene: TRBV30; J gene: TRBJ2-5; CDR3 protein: AWSRAATETQY
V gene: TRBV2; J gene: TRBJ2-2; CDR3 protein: ASTQGAGRSGGELF
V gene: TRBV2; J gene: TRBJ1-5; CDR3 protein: ASSEGENRVPQH
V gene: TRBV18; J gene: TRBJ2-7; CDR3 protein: ASSPLRGSLPEQY
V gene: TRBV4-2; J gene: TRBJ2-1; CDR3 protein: ASSPDRLAVEQF
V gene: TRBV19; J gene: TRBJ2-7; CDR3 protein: ASSRTGSSYEQY
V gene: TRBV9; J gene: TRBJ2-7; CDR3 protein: ASSVAGAPYEQY
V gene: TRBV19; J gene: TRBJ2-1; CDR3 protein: ASSIFGGGEQF
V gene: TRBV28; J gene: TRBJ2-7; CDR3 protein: ASSPDSEQY
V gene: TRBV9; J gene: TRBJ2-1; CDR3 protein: ASSVAGQSYNEQF
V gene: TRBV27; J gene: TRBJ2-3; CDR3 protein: ASRGLASTDTQY
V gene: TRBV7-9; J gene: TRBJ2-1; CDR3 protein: ASSLIAGGRPYNEQF
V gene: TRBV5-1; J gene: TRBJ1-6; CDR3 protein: ASSTGGDLNSPLH
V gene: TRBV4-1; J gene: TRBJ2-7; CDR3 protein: ASSQAQGYEQY
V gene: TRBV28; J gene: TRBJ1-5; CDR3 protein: ASRGGGSNQPQH
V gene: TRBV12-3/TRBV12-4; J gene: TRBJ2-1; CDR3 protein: ASSFRQYNEQF
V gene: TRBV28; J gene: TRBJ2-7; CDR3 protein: ASSPRTSGRDEQY
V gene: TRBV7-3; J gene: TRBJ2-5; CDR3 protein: ASSLRVQETQY
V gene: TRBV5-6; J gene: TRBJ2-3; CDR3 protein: ASSSPGLAGSTDTQY
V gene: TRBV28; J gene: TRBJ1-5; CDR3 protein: ASSLVGQPQH
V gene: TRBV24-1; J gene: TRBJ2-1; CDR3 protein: ATSALGQGLHNEQF
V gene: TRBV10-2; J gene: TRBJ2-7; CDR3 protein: ASSEASGRRYEQY
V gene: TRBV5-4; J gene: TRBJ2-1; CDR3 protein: ASSFELAESNEQF
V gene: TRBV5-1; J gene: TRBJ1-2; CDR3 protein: ASSFTGAPWDNYGYT
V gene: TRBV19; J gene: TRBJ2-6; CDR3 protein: ASRDRIGANVLT
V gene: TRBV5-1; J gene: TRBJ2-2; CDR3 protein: ASSLDSPNTGELF
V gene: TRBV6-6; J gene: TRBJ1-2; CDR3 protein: ASSYGGIQNYGYT
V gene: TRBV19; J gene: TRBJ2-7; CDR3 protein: ASSMRLALTYEQY
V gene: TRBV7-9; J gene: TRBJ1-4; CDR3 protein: ASSLGGDSEKLF
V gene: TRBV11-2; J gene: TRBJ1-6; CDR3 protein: ASSFKGSNSPLH
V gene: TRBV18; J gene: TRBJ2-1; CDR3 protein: ASSLSGSSHNEQF
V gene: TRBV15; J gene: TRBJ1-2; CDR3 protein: ATSRDWDRGLNYGYT
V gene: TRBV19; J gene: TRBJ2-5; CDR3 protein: ASSKYRSRQETQY
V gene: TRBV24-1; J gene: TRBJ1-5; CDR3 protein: ATSDATGENQPQH
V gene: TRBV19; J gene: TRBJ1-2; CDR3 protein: ASSISGGSTNYGYT
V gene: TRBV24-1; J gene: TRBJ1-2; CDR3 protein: ATSDPRTAYGYT
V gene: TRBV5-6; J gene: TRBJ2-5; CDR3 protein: ASSTALAGVPETQY
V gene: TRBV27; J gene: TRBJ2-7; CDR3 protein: ASSLSWALADYEQY
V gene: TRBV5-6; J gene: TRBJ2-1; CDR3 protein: ASSPRGGSYNEQF
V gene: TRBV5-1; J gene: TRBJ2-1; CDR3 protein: ASLPGGDSYNEQF
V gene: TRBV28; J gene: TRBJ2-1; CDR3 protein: ASSPTSSYNEQF
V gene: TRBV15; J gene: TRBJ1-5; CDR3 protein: ATSDDHQPQH